What follows are 12 T cell receptor beta chains derived from one specimen sequenced in a study of OX40 agonist ivuxolimab in advanced cancers. TCRdb keeps only in-frame clones here, not all; method: immunoSEQ multiplex PCR. The sample contains about 36,000 clones, 60% to 80% of which appear only once. Sequenced here: CD4+ or CD8+ T cells sorted from blood, sampled in a trial of the OX40 agonist ivuxolimab. Receptors originate from an adult with an advanced solid tumor such as melanoma, head and neck, liver or kidney cancer.

This chain uses TRBV5-1 with TRBJ1-1; D is possibly TRBD1 (6 bases). Germline CDR1 SGHRS, CDR2 YFSETQ. The length of the CDR3 is 15 residues. With 7 bases removed from V and 0 bases from J, the gap between germline ends came to 16 bases. This CDR3 is CASQAGGALNTEAFF. DNA of the CDR3: TGCGCCAGCCAGGCTGGGGGGGCCTTGAACACTGAAGCTTTCTTT. The full variable domain, in which reference TRBV5-1 and TRBJ1-1 provide the parts outside the CDR3, is KAGVTQTPRYLIKTRGQQVTLSCSPISGHRSVSWYQQTPGQGLQFLFEYFSETQRNKGNFPGRFSGRQFSNSRSEMNVSTLELGDSALYLCASQAGGALNTEAFFGQGTRLTVV.

The CDR3 is CASSGGTGPQDTQYF. CDR3 sequence (DNA): TGCGCCAGCAGCGGGGGGACAGGGCCTCAGGATACGCAGTATTTT. This sequence joins TRBV5-1 and TRBJ2-3, with 9 bases lining up with TRBD1. The length of the CDR3 is 15 residues. Germline loops: CDR1 SGHRS, CDR2 YFSETQ. Losses at the gene ends were 4 bases for V and 6 bases for J; bases not matched to a gene: 9.

The chain has TRBV7-2 and TRBJ2-4; 9 nucleotides match TRBD1. The CDR3 runs to 18 residues. From germline, CDR1 is SGHTA and CDR2 FQGNSA. After removal of 5 bases from V and 1 base from J, the junction contained 12 bases not matched to a gene. The CDR3 reads CASSPGSRTGVAKNIQYF. In DNA form, the CDR3 reads TGTGCCAGCAGCCCAGGATCAAGGACAGGGGTGGCCAAAAACATTCAGTACTTC.

This clone was found a few times. CDR3 protein: CASREAETQYF. The CDR3 coding sequence is TGCGCCAGCAGGGAGGCAGAGACCCAGTACTTC. The rearrangement uses TRBV5-1 and TRBJ2-5; D may be TRBD2 (5 bases). Between the trimmed V and J ends, which lost 5 bases and 4 bases, there was a span of 6 bases. Germline V lookup: CDR1 SGHRS, CDR2 YFSETQ. The CDR3 covers 11 residues.

The chain combines TRBV7-9 with TRBJ1-2; D is unresolved. Trimming removed 1 base from V and 2 bases from J, with 11 bases in between. Germline CDR1 SEHNR, CDR2 FQNEAQ (reference sequence). This CDR3 is 15 amino acids long. CDR3 bases: TGTGCCAGCAGCTTAGGAGGAAGGGCGAACTATGGCTACACCTTC. It encodes CASSLGGRANYGYTF.

The chain links TRBV7-8 to TRBJ1-1; tentatively, D is TRBD1 (6 bases). The CDR3 has 14 residues. Germline assignment: CDR1 SGHVS and CDR2 FQNEAQ. Trimming removed 5 bases at V and 0 bases at J, with 10 bases between. CDR3 DNA: TGTGCCAGCAGCACGGGGGGCCTGAACACTGAAGCTTTCTTT. It yields the protein CASSTGGLNTEAFF.

The chain links TRBV5-4 to TRBJ2-7; D could derive from TRBD1 or TRBD2 (5 bases each). The germline V gene encodes CDR1 SGHNT and CDR2 YYREEE (reference sequence). Trimming removed 4 bases at V and 4 bases at J, with 12 bases between. The CDR3 loop spans 13 amino acids. The CDR3 sequence is CASSRDVGYEQYV. The CDR3 bases are TGTGCCAGCAGCAGGGACGTCGGTTACGAGCAGTACGTC.

The chain links TRBV21-1 to TRBJ2-7; the table's D call, TRBD1, was not checked against the DNA. TRBV21-1 is shown as a pseudogene. The CDR3 is 15 residues long. The CDR3 loop is CASSKGGQGTGEQYV. The CDR3 DNA is TGTGCCAGCAGCAAAGGGGGACAGGGGACGGGGGAGCAGTACGTC.

CDR3 loop: CAISESPGYNEGYTF. The DNA for the CDR3 is TGTGCCATCAGTGAGTCCCCAGGGTATAATGAAGGCTACACCTTC. This chain links TRBV10-3 with TRBJ1-2, with D possibly matching TRBD1 (5 bases). Between the trimmed V and J ends, which lost 0 bases and 8 bases, there was a span of 16 bases. Looked up from germline, CDR1 is ENHRY and CDR2 is SYGVKD. This CDR3 region has 15 residues.

This clone was detected only a few times. The rearrangement uses TRBV6-5 and TRBJ1-1, with 9 bases matching TRBD1. CDR1 is MNHEY, CDR2 SVGAGI, per germline. CDR3 length: 15 amino acids. V dropped 5 bases and J dropped 5; count of bases not matched to a gene: 9. The CDR3: CASSTRGTGRTEAFF. CDR3 in DNA: TGTGCCAGCAGTACACGTGGGACAGGGAGAACTGAAGCTTTCTTT.

This clone was found many times. J is TRBJ1-1 and V is TRBV28; D perhaps matches TRBD1 (6 bases). Trimming removed 8 bases at V and 7 bases at J, with 8 bases between. The germline CDR1 and CDR2 sequences are MDHEN and SYDVKM. This CDR3 region has 10 residues. The CDR3 DNA reads TGTGCCAGCGGACAGATTGAAGCTTTCTTT. Translated: CASGQIEAFF.

This sequence joins TRBV7-2 and TRBJ1-5; TRBD1 matches 9 bases. The CDR3 consists of 18 residues. Looked up from germline, CDR1 is SGHTA and CDR2 is FQGNSA. V gave up 2 bases and J gave up 5 bases; unmatched junction bases: 13. This CDR3 reads CASSLRSLGTGRDQPQHF. As DNA, the CDR3 is TGTGCCAGCAGCTTACGGTCCTTGGGGACAGGGAGGGATCAGCCCCAGCATTTT.